This TCR beta chain appears in the sequencing data of a study of cytomegalovirus exposure and HLA in healthy donors. Turning to the study itself: Early released data had around 89 million unique TCRs, all coming from HLA-typed donors.

To note about this clone: As yet, its antigen is unknown.

Findings of the study overall: Later work found that TCR association rates differed between HLA loci; DRB1 had the most and HLA-C the fewest. Specificity for CMV antigens was confirmed in vitro for a few of the CMV-associated chains. An Asian-associated ancestry cluster reportedly showed fewer N-insertions than the roughly 670-donor mean in a later analysis.

Primers: 60 Vbeta forward and 13 Jbeta reverse. Clones were sequenced by immunoSEQ multiplex PCR, and TCRdb holds only the in-frame ones, with some missing. The table has about 170,000 clones, about three quarters seen once. The germline V gene has CDR1 MGHDK and CDR2 SYGVNS. The CDR3 has 13 residues. Trimming left V 8 bases short and J 0 bases short, with 10 bases between. This TCR was recovered from a female donor in good health and CMV-seronegative. This sequence joins TRBV25-1 and TRBJ1-1; a possible D gene is TRBD1 (6 bases). The sequenced sample was PBMCs. The CDR3 loop is CASFGQLNTEAFF. The CDR3 nucleotides read TGTGCCAGCTTCGGACAGCTGAACACTGAAGCTTTCTTT.